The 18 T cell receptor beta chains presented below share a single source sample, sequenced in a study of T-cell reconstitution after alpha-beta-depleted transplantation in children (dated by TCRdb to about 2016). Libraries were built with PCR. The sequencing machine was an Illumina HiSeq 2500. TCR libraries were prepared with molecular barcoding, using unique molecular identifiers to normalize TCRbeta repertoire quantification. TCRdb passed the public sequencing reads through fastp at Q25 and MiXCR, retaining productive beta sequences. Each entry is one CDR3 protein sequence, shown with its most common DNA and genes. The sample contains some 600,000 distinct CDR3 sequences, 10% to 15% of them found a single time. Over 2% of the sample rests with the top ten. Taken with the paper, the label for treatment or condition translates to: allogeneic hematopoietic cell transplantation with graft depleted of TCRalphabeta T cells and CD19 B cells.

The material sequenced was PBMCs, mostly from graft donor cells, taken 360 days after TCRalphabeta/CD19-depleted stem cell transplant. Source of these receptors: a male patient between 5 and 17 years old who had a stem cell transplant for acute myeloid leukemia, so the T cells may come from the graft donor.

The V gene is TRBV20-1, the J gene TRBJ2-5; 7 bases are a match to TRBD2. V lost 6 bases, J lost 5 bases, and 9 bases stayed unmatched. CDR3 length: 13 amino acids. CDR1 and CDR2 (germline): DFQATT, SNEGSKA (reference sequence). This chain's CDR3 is CSAQQTSQETQYF. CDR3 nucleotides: TGCAGTGCGCAACAGACTAGCCAGGAGACCCAGTACTTC.

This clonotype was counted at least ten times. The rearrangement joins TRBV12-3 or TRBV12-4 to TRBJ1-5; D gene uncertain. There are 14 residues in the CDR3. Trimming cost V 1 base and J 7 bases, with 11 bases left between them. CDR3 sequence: CASSLDGGRQPQHF. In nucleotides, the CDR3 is TGTGCCAGCAGTTTAGATGGAGGGAGGCAGCCCCAGCATTTT.

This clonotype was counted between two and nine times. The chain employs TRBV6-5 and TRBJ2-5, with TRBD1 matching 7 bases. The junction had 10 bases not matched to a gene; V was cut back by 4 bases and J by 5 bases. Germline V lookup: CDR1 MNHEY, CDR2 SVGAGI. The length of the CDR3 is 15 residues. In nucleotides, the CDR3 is TGTGCCAGCAGTTCCCACAGGGGTGGTGGCGAGACCCAGTACTTC. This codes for CASSSHRGGGETQYF.

This chain's CDR3 is CASSLTGSRASYEQYF. In DNA form, the CDR3 reads TGCGCCAGCAGCTTGACGGGCAGTCGGGCCTCCTACGAGCAGTACTTC. The rearrangement uses TRBV5-1 and TRBJ2-7; D is unclear. Germline V gene data show CDR1 as SGHRS and CDR2 as YFSETQ. The CDR3 has 16 residues. V lost 1 base and J lost 0, with 14 bases in between.

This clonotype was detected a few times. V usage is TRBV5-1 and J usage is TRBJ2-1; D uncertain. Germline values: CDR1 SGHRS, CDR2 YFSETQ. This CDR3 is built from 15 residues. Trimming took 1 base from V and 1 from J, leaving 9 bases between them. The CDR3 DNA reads TGCGCCAGCAGCTTGTGGCAGGAGTCCTACAATGAGCAGTTCTTC. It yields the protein CASSLWQESYNEQFF.

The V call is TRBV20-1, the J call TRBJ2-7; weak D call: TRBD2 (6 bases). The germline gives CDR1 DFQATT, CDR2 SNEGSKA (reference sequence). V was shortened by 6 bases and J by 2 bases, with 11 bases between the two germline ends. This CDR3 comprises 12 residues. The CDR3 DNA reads TGCAGTGCGGGCGCGGGACCCTACGAGCAGTACTTC. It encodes CSAGAGPYEQYF.

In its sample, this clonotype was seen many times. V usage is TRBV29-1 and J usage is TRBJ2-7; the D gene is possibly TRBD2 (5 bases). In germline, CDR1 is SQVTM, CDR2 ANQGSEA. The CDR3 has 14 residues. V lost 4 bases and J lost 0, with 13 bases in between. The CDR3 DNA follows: TGCAGCGTTGGCAGCGGTTTACGCTCCTACGAGCAGTACTTC. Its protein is CSVGSGLRSYEQYF.

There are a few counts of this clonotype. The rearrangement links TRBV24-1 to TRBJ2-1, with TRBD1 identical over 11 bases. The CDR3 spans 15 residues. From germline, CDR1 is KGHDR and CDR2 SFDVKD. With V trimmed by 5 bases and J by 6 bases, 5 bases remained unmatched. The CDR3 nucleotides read TGTGCCACCAGTGTGGACAGGGGGCACCCCAATGAGCAGTTCTTC. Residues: CATSVDRGHPNEQFF.

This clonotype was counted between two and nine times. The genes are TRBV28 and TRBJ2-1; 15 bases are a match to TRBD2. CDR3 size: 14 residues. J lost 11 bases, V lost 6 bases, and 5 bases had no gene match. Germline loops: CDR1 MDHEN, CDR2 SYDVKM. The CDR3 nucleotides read TGTGCCAGCAGCCAGGGACTAGCGGGAGGACAGCAGTTCTTC. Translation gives CASSQGLAGGQQFF.

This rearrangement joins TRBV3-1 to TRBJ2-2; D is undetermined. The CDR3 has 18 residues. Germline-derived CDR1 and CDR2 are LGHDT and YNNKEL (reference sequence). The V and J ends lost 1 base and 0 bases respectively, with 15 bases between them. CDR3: CASSQVPITGANTGELFF. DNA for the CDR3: TGTGCCAGCAGCCAAGTTCCGATCACTGGCGCGAACACCGGGGAGCTGTTTTTT.

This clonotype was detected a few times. The CDR3 protein is CASSYGGGAFGNEQFF. Here the CDR3 DNA reads TGTGCCAGCAGTTATGGGGGGGGCGCTTTTGGCAATGAGCAGTTCTTC. V is TRBV27 and J is TRBJ2-1; weak D call: TRBD2 (7 bases). The V end lost 4 bases, the J end lost 6 bases, and 19 bases lay between the germline ends. Germline CDR1 is MNHEY and CDR2 is SMNVEV (reference sequence). The CDR3 is 16 residues long.

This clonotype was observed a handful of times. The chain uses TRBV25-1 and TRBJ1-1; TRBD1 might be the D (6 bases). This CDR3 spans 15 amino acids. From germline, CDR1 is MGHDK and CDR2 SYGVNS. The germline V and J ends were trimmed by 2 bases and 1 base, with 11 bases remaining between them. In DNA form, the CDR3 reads TGTGCCAGCAGTGAAGTAACAGGGACGAACACTGAAGCTTTCTTT. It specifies CASSEVTGTNTEAFF.

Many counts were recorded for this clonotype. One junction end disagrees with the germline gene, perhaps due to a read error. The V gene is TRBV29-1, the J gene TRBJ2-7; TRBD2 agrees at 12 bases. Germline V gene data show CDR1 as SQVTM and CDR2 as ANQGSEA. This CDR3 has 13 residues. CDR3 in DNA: TGCAGCGTTCGGTCTAGCGGGAGGGCTCCTAGCCTCTTC. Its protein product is CSVRSSGRAPSLF.

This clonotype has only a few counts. DNA of the CDR3: TGTGCCAGCAGCGTAGCCGACCGGACAGGGGTCTACGAGCAGTACTTC. Protein sequence: CASSVADRTGVYEQYF. The chain carries TRBV9 and TRBJ2-7, with TRBD1 matching 9 bases. CDR1 SGDLS and CDR2 YYNGEE come from the germline V gene. The junction had 7 bases not matched to a gene; V was cut back by 0 bases and J by 3 bases. The CDR3 loop spans 16 amino acids. Drawing the rest from reference TRBV9 and TRBJ2-7, the complete variable domain is DSGVTQTPKHLITATGQRVTLRCSPRSGDLSVYWYQQSLDQGLQFLIQYYNGEERAKGNILERFSAQQFPDLHSELNLSSLELGDSALYFCASSVADRTGVYEQYFGPGTRLTVT.

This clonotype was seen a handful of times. The CDR3 DNA sequence: TGTGCCAGCAGTTTAGGACTAGCGGGAGCCACCGGGGATACGCAGTATTTT. This gives the protein CASSLGLAGATGDTQYF. The chain recombines TRBV12-3 or TRBV12-4 with TRBJ2-3; 12 bases agree with TRBD2. The V segment lost 1 base and the J segment 6 bases; nucleotides outside the gene matches: 8. CDR3 length equals 17 residues.

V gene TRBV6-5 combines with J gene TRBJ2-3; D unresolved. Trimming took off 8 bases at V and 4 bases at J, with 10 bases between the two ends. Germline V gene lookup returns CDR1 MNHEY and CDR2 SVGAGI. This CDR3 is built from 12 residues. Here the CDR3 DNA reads TGTGCCAGCGGCAAACAGCCAGATACGCAGTATTTT. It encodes CASGKQPDTQYF.

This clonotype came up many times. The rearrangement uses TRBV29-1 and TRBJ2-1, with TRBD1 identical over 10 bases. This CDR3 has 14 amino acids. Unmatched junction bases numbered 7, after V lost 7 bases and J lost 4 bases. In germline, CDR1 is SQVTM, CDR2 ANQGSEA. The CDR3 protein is CSAVPGQGYNEQFF. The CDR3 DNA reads TGCAGCGCAGTACCGGGACAGGGGTACAATGAGCAGTTCTTC.

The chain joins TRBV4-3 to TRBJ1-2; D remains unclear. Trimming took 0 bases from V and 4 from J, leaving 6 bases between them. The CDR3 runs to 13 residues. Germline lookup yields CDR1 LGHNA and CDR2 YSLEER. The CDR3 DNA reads TGCGCCAGCAGCCAAGATCTATCCTATGGCTACACCTTC. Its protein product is CASSQDLSYGYTF.